This T cell receptor (beta chain) was captured in a study of blood T cell repertoires in COVID-19. The wider study: COVID-19 samples collected from the United States, Italy and Spain covered acute and convalescent phases. In each case, the material was cDNA or gDNA derived from T cells, B-cell-depleted T cells, or PBMCs.

In its sample, this clone was seen once. Only in-frame clones appear in the TCRdb table, and some are missing; sequencing was by immunoSEQ multiplex PCR. The sample has fewer than 250,000 clones; more than 85% are singletons. This CDR3 is 16 amino acids long. With 0 bases clipped from V and 4 bases from J, the junction kept 4 bases outside the gene matches. The germline CDR1 and CDR2 sequences are MNHEY and SVGAGI. The specimen sequenced was peripheral blood. V is TRBV6-5 and J is TRBJ2-1, with 9 bases lining up with TRBD2. The sequence came from a man aged 40-49 years with acute or convalescent COVID-19. The CDR3 sequence: CASSYSSGGNYNEQFF. The DNA for the CDR3 is TGTGCCAGCAGTTACTCTAGCGGGGGAAATTACAATGAGCAGTTCTTC.